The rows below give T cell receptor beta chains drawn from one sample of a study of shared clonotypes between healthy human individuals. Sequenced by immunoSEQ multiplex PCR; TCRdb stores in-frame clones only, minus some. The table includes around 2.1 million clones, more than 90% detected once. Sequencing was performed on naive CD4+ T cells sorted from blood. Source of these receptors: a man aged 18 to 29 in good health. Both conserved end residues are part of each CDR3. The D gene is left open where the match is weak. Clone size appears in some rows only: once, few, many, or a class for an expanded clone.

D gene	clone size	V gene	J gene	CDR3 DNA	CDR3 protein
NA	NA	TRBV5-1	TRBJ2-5	TGCGCCAGCAGCTTGGGCAGGGCGCGTTTCGAAGAGACCCAGTACTTC	CASSLGRARFEETQYF
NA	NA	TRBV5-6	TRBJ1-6	TGTGCCAGCAGCGCCGACAGGAGCTCCTATAATTCACCCCTCCACTTT	CASSADRSSYNSPLHF
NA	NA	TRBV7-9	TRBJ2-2	TGTGCCAGCAGCTTACGGAACACCGGGGAGCTGTTTTTT	CASSLRNTGELFF
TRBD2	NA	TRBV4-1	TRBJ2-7	TGCGCCAGCAGCCAATCTCCACTAGCGGGAGGAAACGAGCAGTACTTC	CASSQSPLAGGNEQYF
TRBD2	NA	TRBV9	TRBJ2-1	TGTGCCAGCAGCGCAGGGGGTCCTAGGACTAGCGGGAGGGCCAGGGAGCAGTTCTTC	CASSAGGPRTSGRAREQFF
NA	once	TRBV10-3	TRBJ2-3	TGTGCCATCATGGGGGGCACGACAGATACGCAGTATTTT	CAIMGGTTDTQYF
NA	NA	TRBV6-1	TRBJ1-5	TGTGCCAGCAGTGGTAGAAATAGCAATCAGCCCCAGCATTTT	CASSGRNSNQPQHF
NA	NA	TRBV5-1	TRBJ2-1	TGCGCCAGCAGCATGACCTCCCAGGGATCCCCCTACAATGAGCAGTTCTTC	CASSMTSQGSPYNEQFF
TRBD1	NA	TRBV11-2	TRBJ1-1	TGTGCCAGCTCGCCGGGACAGGGAGTCACTGAAGCTTTCTTT	CASSPGQGVTEAFF
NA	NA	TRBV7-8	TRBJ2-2	TGTGCCAGCAGCTTAGATTTTTTGGGCATGCCCAACACCGGGGAGCTGTTTTTT	CASSLDFLGMPNTGELFF
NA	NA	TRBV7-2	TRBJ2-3	TGTGCCAGCAGCTTAAACCCGGATACGCAGTATTTT	CASSLNPDTQYF
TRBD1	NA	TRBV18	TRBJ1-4	TGTGCCAGCTCACCGATGGTGATGACAGGGTATTCTGACCGCAACGAAAAACTGTTTTTT	CASSPMVMTGYSDRNEKLFF
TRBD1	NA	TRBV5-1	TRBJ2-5	TGCGCCAGCAGCTTAGGACAGGTGGGCCAAGAGACCCAGTACTTC	CASSLGQVGQETQYF
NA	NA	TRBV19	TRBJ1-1	TGTGCCAGTAGGTGGATAGACAAAAAAGCGACTGAAGCTTTCTTT	CASRWIDKKATEAFF
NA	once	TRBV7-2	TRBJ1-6	TGTGCCGGGAATACAGGGACTTATAATTCACCCCTCCACTTT	CAGNTGTYNSPLHF
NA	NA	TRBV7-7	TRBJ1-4	TGTGCTAGCAGCCAGGGAAATAATGAAAAACTGTTTTTT	CASSQGNNEKLFF
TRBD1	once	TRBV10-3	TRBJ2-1	TGTGCCATCAGTGAGTACCGACAGGGTGGAAATGAGCAGTTCTTC	CAISEYRQGGNEQFF
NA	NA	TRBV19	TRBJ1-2	TGTGCCAGTAGTATAGTCTTGGAAGGCTATGGCTACACCTTC	CASSIVLEGYGYTF
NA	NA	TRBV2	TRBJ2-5	TGTGCCAGCAGCCCAAGGGGGGGAGAGACCCAGTACTTC	CASSPRGGETQYF
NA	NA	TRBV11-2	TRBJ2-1	TGTGCCAGCAGCTCAAGGGCGAGACTAGATTTGTATGAGCAGTTCTTC	CASSSRARLDLYEQFF
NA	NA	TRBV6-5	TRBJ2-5	TGTGCCAGCAGCCTCAGGGAGACCCAGTACTTC	CASSLRETQYF
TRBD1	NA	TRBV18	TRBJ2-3	TGTGCCAGCTCACCACCGACAGGGAGAGACGCAGATACGCAGTATTTT	CASSPPTGRDADTQYF
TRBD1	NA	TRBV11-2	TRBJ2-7	TGTGCCAGCAGCTACCCTGGCCGGGACAGGGGGCCAGGGGAGCAGTACTTC	CASSYPGRDRGPGEQYF
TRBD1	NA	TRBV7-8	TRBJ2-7	TGTGCCACCGGACAGGGGAGCTACGAGCAGTACTTC	CATGQGSYEQYF
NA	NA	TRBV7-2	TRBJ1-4	TGTGCCAGCAGTCCACAGCCGCGAGGCCTCGAAAAACTGTTTTTT	CASSPQPRGLEKLFF
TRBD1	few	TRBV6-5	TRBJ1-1	TGTGCCAGCAGAGGGACAGAGAACACTGAAGCTTTCTTT	CASRGTENTEAFF
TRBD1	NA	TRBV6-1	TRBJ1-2	TGTGCCAGCAGTGAAATGGCAGGGGGCCTCCGGGGCTACACCTTC	CASSEMAGGLRGYTF
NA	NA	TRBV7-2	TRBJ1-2	TGTGCCAGCAGCCGAGAAAAGACAGGCGTCTATGGCTACACCTTC	CASSREKTGVYGYTF
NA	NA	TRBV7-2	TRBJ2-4	TGTGCCAGCAGCTTAGGACAGAAAAACATTCAGTACTTC	CASSLGQKNIQYF
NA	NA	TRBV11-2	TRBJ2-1	TGTGCCAGCAGTCAAGAACCAGGGGGGGCTCGATACAATGAGCAGTTCTTC	CASSQEPGGARYNEQFF
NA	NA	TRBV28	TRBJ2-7	TGTGCCAGCAGTTTATCGGCCCGGGGAACCGAGCAGTACTTC	CASSLSARGTEQYF
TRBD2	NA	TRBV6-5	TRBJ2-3	TGTGCCAGCAGTTACTCGGGCGGGGGGGGCACAGATACGCAGTATTTT	CASSYSGGGGTDTQYF
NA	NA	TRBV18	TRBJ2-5	TGTGCCAGCTCACCAGATCTTACACCGCGGGAGACCCAGTACTTC	CASSPDLTPRETQYF
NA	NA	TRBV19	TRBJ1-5	TGTGCCAGTAGTAATACAGCGGGCAATCAGCCCCAGCATTTT	CASSNTAGNQPQHF
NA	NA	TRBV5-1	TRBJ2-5	TGCGCCAGCAGCCTATTACTAGGGAAGACCCAGTACTTC	CASSLLLGKTQYF
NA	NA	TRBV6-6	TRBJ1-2	TGTGCCAGCAGTAGACAGGCCGCATATGGCTACACCTTC	CASSRQAAYGYTF
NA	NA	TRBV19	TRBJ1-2	TGTGCCAGTAGTATAGGAAGTGTTGACAGTCTCCATGGCTACACCTTC	CASSIGSVDSLHGYTF
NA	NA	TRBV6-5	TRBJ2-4	TGTGCCAGCAGAACAGGGGCCAAAAACATTCAGTACTTC	CASRTGAKNIQYF
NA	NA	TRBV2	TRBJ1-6	TGTGCCAGCAAGAGGGATAATTCACCCCTCCACTTT	CASKRDNSPLHF
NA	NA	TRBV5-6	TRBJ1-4	TGTGCCAGCAGCTTACTGGGAGGGACCGCAACTAATGAAAAACTGTTTTTT	CASSLLGGTATNEKLFF
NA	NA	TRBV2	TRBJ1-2	TGTGCCAGCAGTGAAACGGGGAATGGCTACACCTTC	CASSETGNGYTF
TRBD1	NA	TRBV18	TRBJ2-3	TGTGCCAGCTCACCGACAGGGACAGATACGCAGTATTTT	CASSPTGTDTQYF